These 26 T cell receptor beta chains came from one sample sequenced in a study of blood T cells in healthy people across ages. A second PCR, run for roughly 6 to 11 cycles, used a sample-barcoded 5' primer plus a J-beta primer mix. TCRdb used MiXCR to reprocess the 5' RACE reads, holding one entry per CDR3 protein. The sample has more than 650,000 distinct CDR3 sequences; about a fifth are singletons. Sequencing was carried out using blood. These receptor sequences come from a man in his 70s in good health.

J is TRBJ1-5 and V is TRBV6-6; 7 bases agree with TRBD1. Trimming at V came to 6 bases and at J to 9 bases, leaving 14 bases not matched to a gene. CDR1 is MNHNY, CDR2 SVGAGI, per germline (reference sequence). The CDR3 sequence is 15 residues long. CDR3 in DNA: TGTGCCAGCAGGGGGACAGAGACCTCGGTATCGCCCCAGCATTTT. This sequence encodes CASRGTETSVSPQHF.

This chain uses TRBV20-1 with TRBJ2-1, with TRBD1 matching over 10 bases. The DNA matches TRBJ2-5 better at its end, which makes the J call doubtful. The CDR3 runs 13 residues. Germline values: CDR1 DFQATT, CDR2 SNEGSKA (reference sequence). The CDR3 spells CSARGTGVETQYF. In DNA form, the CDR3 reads TGCAGTGCTAGGGGGACAGGGGTCGAGACCCAGTACTTC.

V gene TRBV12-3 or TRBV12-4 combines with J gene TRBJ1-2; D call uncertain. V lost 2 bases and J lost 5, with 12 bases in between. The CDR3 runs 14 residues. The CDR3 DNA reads TGTGCCAGCAGTTTAAATGCAGGCTCTTATGGCTACACCTTC. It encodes CASSLNAGSYGYTF.

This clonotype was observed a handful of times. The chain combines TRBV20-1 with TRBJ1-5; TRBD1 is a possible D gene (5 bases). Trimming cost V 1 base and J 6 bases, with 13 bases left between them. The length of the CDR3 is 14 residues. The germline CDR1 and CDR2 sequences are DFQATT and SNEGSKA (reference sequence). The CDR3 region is CSARAGTGFQPQHF. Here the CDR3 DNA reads TGCAGTGCTAGAGCAGGGACGGGCTTTCAGCCCCAGCATTTT.

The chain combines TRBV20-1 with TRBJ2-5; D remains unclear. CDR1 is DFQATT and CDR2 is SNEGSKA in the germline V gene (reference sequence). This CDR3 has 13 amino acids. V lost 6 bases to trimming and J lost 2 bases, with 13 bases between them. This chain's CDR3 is CSASWAVQETQYF. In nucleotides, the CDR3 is TGCAGTGCGAGCTGGGCGGTACAAGAGACCCAGTACTTC.

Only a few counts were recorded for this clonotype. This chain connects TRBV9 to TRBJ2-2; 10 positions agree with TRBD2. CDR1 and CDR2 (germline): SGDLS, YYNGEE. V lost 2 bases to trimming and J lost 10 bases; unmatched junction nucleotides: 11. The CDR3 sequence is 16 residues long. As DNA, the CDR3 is TGTGCCAGCAGCGTGCTTAAACTAGCGGGGCCCGCGGAGCTGTTTTTT. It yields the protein CASSVLKLAGPAELFF.

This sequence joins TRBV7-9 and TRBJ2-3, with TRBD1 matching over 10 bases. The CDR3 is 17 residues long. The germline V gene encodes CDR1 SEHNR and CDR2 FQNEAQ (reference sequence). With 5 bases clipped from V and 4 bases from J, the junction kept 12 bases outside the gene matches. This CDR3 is CASSAPARDRGPDTQYF. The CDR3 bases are TGTGCCAGCAGCGCCCCGGCGCGGGACAGGGGACCAGATACGCAGTATTTT.

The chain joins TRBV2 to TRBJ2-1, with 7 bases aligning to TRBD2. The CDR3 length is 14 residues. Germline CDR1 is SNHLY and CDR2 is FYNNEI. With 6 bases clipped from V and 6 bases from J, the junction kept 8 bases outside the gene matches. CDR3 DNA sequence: TGTGCCAGCAGGACGCAGGGAGGGCTCAATGAGCAGTTCTTC. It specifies CASRTQGGLNEQFF. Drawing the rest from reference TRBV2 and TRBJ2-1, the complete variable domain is EPEVTQTPSHQVTQMGQEVILRCVPISNHLYFYWYRQILGQKVEFLVSFYNNEISEKSEIFDDQFSVERPDGSNFTLKIRSTKLEDSAMYFCASRTQGGLNEQFFGPGTRLTVL.

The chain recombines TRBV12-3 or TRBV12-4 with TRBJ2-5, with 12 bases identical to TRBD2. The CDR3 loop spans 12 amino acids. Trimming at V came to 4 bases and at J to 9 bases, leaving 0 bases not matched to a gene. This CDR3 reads CASSSSGGAQYF. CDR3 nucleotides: TGTGCCAGCAGTTCTAGCGGGGGGGCCCAGTACTTC.

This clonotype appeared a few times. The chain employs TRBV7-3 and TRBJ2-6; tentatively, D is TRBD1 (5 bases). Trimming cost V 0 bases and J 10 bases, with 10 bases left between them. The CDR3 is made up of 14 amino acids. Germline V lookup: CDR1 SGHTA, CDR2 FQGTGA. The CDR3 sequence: CASSLTTGANVLTF. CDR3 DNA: TGTGCCAGCAGCTTAACAACAGGAGCAAACGTCCTGACTTTC.

CDR3 sequence reads: CSATTYNEQFF. Written as DNA, the CDR3 is TGCAGTGCTACTACGTACAATGAGCAGTTCTTC. The chain has TRBV20-1 and TRBJ2-1; D gene unclear. The V gene lost 4 bases and the J gene lost 4 bases, with 5 bases spanning the gap. Germline CDR1 DFQATT, CDR2 SNEGSKA (reference sequence). The CDR3 runs to 11 residues.

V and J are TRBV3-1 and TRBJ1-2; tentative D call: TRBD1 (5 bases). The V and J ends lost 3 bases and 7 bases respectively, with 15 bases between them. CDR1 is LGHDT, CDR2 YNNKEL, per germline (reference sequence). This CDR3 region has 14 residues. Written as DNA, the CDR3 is TGTGCCAGCAGCCAGGGAGCGGGACCCTTTGGCTACACCTTC. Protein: CASSQGAGPFGYTF.

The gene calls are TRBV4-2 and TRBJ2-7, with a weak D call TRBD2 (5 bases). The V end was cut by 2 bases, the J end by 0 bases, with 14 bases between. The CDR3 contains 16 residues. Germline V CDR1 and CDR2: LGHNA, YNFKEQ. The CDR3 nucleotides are TGTGCCAGCAGCCAATATGGCGGGCAGAGCTCCTACGAGCAGTACTTC. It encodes CASSQYGGQSSYEQYF.

CDR3 residues: CASSQDGRIAEAFF. The CDR3 nucleotides read TGTGCCAGCAGCCAAGATGGCAGGATCGCTGAAGCTTTCTTT. The chain recombines TRBV3-1 with TRBJ1-1; D is unresolved. Germline lookup yields CDR1 LGHDT and CDR2 YNNKEL (reference sequence). V was shortened by 0 bases and J by 6 bases, with 11 bases between the two germline ends. CDR3 length equals 14 residues.

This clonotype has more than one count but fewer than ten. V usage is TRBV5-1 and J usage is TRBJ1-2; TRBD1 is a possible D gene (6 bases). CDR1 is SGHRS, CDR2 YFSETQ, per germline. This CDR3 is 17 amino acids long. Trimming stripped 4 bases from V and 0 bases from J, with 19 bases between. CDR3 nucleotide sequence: TGCGCCAGCAGCGTAGGACAGTTCGCGGTTTCTAACTATGGCTACACCTTC. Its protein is CASSVGQFAVSNYGYTF.

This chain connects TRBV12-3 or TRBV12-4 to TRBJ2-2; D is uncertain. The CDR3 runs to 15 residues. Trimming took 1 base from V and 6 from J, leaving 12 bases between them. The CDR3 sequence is CASSLVVYGAGELFF. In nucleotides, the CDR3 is TGTGCCAGCAGTTTAGTGGTTTACGGAGCCGGGGAGCTGTTTTTT.

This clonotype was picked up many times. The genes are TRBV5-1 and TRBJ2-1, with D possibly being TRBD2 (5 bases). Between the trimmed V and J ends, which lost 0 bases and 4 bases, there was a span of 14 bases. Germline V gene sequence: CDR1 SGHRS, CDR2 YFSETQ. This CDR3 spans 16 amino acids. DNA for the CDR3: TGCGCCAGCAGCTTGGAGGTGCGGTCGGGATACAATGAGCAGTTCTTC. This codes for CASSLEVRSGYNEQFF. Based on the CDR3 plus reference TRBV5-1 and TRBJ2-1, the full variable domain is KAGVTQTPRYLIKTRGQQVTLSCSPISGHRSVSWYQQTPGQGLQFLFEYFSETQRNKGNFPGRFSGRQFSNSRSEMNVSTLELGDSALYLCASSLEVRSGYNEQFFGPGTRLTVL.

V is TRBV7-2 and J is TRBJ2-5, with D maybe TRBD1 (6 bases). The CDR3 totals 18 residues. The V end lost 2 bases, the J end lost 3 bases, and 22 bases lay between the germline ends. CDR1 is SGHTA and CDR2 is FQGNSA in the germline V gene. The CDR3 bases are TGTGCCAGCAGCTTAAGATGGCCTCTACAGGGATATGAAGAGACCCAGTACTTC. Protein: CASSLRWPLQGYEETQYF.

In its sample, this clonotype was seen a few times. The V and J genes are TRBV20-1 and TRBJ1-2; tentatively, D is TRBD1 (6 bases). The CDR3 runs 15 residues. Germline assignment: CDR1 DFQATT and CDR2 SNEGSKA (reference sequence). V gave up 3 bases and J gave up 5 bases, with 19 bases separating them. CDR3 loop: CSASKGAGGVYGYTF. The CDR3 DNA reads TGCAGTGCTAGTAAAGGGGCCGGGGGCGTGTATGGCTACACCTTC.

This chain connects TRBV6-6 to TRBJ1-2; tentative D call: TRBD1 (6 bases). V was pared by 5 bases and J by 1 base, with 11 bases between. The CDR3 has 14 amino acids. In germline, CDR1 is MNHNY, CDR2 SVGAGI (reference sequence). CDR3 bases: TGTGCCAGCAGTCCACGGACAGTTAACTATGGCTACACCTTC. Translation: CASSPRTVNYGYTF.

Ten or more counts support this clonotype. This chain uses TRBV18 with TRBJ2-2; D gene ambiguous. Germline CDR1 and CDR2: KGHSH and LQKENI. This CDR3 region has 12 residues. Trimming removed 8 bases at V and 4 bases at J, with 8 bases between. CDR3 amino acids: CASSPRTGELFF. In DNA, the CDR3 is TGTGCCAGCAGCCCCCGCACCGGGGAGCTGTTTTTT.

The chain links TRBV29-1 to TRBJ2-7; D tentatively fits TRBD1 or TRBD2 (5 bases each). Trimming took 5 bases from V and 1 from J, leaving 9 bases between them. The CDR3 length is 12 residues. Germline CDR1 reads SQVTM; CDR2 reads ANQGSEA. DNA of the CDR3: TGCAGCGTTCCGGGACCATCCTACGAGCAGTACTTC. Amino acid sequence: CSVPGPSYEQYF.

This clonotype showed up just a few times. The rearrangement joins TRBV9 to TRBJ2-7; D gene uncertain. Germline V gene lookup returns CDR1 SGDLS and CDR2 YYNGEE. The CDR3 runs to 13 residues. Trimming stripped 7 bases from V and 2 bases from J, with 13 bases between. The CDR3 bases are TGTGCCAGCTCACGAGCGAATGCCTACGAGCAGTACTTC. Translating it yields CASSRANAYEQYF.

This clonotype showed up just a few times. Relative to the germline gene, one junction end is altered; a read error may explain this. CDR3 sequence (DNA): TGCAGTGCTACGGTGGCAATCCTCGTGGGGGCCCAATACTTC. Residues: CSATVAILVGAQYF. The chain has TRBV20-1 and TRBJ2-5; TRBD1 is a possible D gene (6 bases). Looked up from germline, CDR1 is DFQATT and CDR2 is SNEGSKA (reference sequence). The CDR3 covers 14 residues.

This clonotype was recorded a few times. CDR3 region: CASSLHGVSYEQYF. The DNA for the CDR3 is TGTGCCAGCAGCTTACACGGGGTCTCCTACGAGCAGTACTTC. The gene calls are TRBV7-2 and TRBJ2-7; D might be TRBD2 (5 bases). The CDR3 totals 14 residues. V lost 2 bases to trimming and J lost 0 bases, with 8 bases between them. CDR1 and CDR2 (germline): SGHTA, FQGNSA.

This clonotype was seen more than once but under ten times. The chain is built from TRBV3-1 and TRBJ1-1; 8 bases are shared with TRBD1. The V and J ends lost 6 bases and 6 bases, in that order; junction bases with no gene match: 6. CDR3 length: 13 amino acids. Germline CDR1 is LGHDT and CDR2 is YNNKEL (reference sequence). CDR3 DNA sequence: TGTGCCAGCAGACCCACAGGGGGTCCTGAAGCTTTCTTT. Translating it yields CASRPTGGPEAFF.